This TCR beta chain was recorded in a study of OX40 agonist ivuxolimab in advanced cancers. Looking at the study overall: The study treated patients with ivuxolimab, an agonistic anti-OX40 (CD134) antibody. Of mixed ages from about 23 to 85 and averaging about 65 years, the group was almost 85% male. One patient with hepatocellular carcinoma and two with cutaneous melanoma, three in all, had partial responses.

The method was immunoSEQ multiplex PCR; TCRdb's version includes in-frame clones alone and lacks a portion of them. The sample has about 86,000 clones, less than 95% seen once. This CDR3 spans 14 amino acids. Germline V gene sequence: CDR1 ENHRY, CDR2 SYGVKD. This clone was observed a single time. Its antigen is not identified. Germline is not matched at one junction end, which may reflect a read error. Notes on the study in general: On average, a greater number of expanded clones characterised CD8+ T cells relative to CD4+.

This rearrangement joins TRBV10-3 to TRBJ2-5; D call uncertain. The J call could be wrong; TRBJ2-7 is a better fit for the DNA end. The specimen comprised CD4+ or CD8+ T cells sorted from blood, sampled in a trial of the OX40 agonist ivuxolimab. This TCR derives from an adult with an advanced solid tumor such as melanoma, head and neck, liver or kidney cancer. The CDR3 bases are TGTGCCGTCAGTCTCCCTGGGGATTCCTACGAGCAGTACTTC. Amino acid sequence: CAVSLPGDSYEQYF.